This T cell receptor beta chain was captured by sequencing in a study of blood T cell repertoires in COVID-19. Across the whole study: The United States, Italy and Spain provided the acute and convalescent COVID-19 samples. T cells, B-cell-depleted T cells, or PBMCs provided the cDNA or gDNA that served as material.

In the original analysis: The authors estimated nucleated cell counts from reference gene primer amplification. This table comes from immunoSEQ multiplex PCR, and its TCRdb copy is limited to in-frame clones, with some not included. V and J calls and clone size are those listed in that table; D and trimming were worked out from the DNA. The sample yields roughly 63,000 clones, about 90% seen once. The CDR3 length is 14 residues. CDR1 and CDR2 from the germline V gene are SGHDT and YYEEEE. The V end was cut by 4 bases, the J end by 1 base, with 11 bases between. This TCR was sampled from a human donor in a cohort sampled during active COVID-19. The chain carries TRBV5-6 and TRBJ2-5, with TRBD1 as a possible D gene (5 bases). Input material: peripheral blood. The CDR3 nucleotides are TGTGCCAGCAGCCTTCGGACACCCCAAGAGACCCAGTACTTC. Its translation: CASSLRTPQETQYF.